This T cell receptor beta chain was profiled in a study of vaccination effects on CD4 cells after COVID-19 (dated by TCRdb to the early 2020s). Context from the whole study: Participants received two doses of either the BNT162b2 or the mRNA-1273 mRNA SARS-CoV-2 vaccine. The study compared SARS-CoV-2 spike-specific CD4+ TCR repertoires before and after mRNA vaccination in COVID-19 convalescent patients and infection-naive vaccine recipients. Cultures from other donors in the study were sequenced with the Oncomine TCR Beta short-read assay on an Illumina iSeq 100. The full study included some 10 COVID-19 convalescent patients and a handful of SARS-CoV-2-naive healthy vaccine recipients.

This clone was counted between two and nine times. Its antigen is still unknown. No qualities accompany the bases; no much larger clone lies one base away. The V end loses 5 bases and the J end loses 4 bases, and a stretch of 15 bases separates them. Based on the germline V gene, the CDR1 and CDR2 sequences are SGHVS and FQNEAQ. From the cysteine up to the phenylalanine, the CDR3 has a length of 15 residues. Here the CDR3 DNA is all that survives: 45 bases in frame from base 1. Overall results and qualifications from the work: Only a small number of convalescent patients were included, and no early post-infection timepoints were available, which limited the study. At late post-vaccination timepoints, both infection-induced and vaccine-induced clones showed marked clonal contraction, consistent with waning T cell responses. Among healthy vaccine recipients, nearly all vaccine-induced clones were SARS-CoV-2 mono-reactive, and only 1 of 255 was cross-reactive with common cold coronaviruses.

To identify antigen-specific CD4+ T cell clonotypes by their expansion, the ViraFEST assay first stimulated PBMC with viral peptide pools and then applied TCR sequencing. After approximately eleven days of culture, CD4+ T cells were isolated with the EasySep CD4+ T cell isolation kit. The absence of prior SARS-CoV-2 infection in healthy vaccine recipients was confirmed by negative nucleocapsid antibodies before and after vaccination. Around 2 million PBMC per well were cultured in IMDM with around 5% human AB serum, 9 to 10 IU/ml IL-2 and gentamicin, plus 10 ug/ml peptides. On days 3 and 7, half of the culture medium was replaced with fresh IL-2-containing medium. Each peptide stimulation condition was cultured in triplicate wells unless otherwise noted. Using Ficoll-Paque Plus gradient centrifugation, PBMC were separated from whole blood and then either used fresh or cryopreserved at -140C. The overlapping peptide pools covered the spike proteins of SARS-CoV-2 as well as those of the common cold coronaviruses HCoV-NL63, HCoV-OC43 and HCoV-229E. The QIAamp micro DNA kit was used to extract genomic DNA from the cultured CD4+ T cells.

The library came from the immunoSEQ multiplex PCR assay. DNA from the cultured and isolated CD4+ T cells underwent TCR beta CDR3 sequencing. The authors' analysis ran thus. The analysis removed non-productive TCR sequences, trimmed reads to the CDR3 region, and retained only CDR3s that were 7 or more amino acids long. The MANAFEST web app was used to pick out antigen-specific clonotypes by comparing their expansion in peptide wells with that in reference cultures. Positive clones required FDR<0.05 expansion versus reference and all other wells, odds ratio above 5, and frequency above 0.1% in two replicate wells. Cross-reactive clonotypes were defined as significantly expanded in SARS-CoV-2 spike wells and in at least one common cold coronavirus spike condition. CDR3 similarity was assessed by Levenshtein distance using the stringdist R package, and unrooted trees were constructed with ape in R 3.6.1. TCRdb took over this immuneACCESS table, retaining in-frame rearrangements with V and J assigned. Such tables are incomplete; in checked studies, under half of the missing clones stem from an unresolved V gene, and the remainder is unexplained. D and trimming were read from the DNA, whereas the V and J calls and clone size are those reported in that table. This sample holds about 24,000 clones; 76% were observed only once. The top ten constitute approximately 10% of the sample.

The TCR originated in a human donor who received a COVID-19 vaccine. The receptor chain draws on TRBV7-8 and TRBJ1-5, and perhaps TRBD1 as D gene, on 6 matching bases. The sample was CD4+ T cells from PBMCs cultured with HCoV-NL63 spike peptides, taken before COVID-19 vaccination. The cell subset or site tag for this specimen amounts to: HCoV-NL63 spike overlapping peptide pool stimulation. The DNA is TGTGCCAGCAGCCCAGGGGCCAGTTTTAATCAGCCCCAGCATTTT. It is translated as CASSPGASFNQPQHF.